The subject of this entry is one T cell receptor beta chain. What antigen it recognizes has not been identified. The input lacks base qualities; no much larger clone sits a single base away. The run used an Illumina HiSeq 1500. TCRdb reanalyzed the raw reads on its own, using fastp at Q25 for trimming and MiXCR for clone calling, and kept in-frame beta chains. Records with the same CDR3 protein are collapsed into one entry carrying the most frequent genes and DNA. For this sample there are approximately 550,000 distinct CDR3 sequences; approximately 17% appear just once. Of the sample, about 24% is held by the ten largest clones. This sample stems from a study of T cell repertoires in cytomegalovirus infection (dated by TCRdb to between 2018 and 2020). At the level of the whole study: Donor HLA type was relevant to the analysis, as public TCR beta signatures indicated carriage of CMV infection together with the matching HLA type. Summary of the overall study and its limitations: The ex vivo response was dominated by HLA-C-restricted CMV-specific TCR beta clonotypes, which also provided the single most frequent clonotype in two of eight donors. Carriers of CMV infection plus the relevant HLA type were discriminated by the cumulative frequency of public TCR beta family members in the study cohort and in an independent roughly 340-donor cohort.

Measured from the cysteine to the phenylalanine, the CDR3 is 12 residues long. Solely the CDR3 DNA is kept, with 36 bases framed from the first base. Sequences SGHAT (CDR1) and FQDESV (CDR2) are obtained from the germline V gene (reference sequence). Trimming at the junction amounts to 5 bases on V and 6 bases on J, and the germline ends lie 11 bases apart. This TCR was sampled from a human donor in good health (CMV status not recorded). Some clones in this sample may be carry-over from other donors' samples. Sequencing used CD8+ T cells from PBMCs. This chain joins TRBV11-1 to TRBJ2-7; the D gene cannot be resolved reliably. The CDR3: CASSTLIGEQYF. The sequenced DNA: TGTGCCAGCAGCACCCTAATCGGCGAGCAGTACTTC. Full variable domain (CDR3 extended with the reference TRBV11-1 and TRBJ2-7 proteins): EAEVAQSPRYKITEKSQAVAFWCDPISGHATLYWYRQILGQGPELLVQFQDESVVDDSQLPKDRFSAERLKGVDSTLKIQPAELGDSAMYLCASSTLIGEQYFGPGTRLTVT.